This T cell receptor (beta chain) was captured in a study of blood T cell repertoires in COVID-19. The assay was immunoSEQ multiplex PCR, and TCRdb's table has in-frame clones only and misses some. This sample has nearly 400,000 clones; nearly 90% occur once, and the top ten carry 1.5% to 2%. There are a few counts of this clone. The sample has other DNA sequences that encode this CDR3 too. The CDR3 is 11 residues long. V shed 5 bases and J 8 bases; nucleotides not matched to a gene: 2. Germline lookup yields CDR1 MNHEY and CDR2 SVGAGI. The study recruited people aged roughly 18 to 100 years across about two dozen US areas.

The clonotype was recovered from a woman under 40 who had recovered from COVID-19. The genes are TRBV6-5 and TRBJ1-1, with 7 bases aligning to TRBD1. Material for sequencing was PBMCs or T cells enriched from blood (not recorded which). In DNA, the CDR3 is TGTGCCAGCAGTCGACAGGGCGAAGCTTTCTTT. Translation gives CASSRQGEAFF.